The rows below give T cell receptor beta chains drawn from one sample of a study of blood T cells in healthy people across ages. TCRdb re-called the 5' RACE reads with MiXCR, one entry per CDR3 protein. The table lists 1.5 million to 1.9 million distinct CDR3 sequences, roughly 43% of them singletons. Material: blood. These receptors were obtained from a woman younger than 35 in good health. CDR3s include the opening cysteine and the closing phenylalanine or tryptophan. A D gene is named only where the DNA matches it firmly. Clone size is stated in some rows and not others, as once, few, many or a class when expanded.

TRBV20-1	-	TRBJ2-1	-	TGCAGTGCTAGTGAGGCGCCAGCGCTCAGCAGGGCGTTCTTC	CSASEAPALSRAFF
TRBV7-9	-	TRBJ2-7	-	TGTGCCAGCAGCCAAAGGGACGACTACGAGCAGTACTTC	CASSQRDDYEQYF
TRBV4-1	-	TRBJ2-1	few	TGCGCCAGCAGCCAGGGACGCGGCGGCCGCTCCTACAATGAGCAGTTCTTC	CASSQGRGGRSYNEQFF
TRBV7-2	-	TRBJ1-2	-	TGTGCCAGCAGTTCAGGACAGCCCGGCTACACCTTC	CASSSGQPGYTF
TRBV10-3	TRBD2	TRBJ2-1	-	TGTGCCATCAGTGAGCGGGAGGGTTACAATGAGCAGTTCTTC	CAISEREGYNEQFF
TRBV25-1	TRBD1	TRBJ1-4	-	TGTGCCAGCAGTGCGCCGGGACAGCAAAATGAAAAACTGTTTTTT	CASSAPGQQNEKLFF
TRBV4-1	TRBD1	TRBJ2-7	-	TGCGCCAGCAGCGGCCCCGGGACAGGGGGGACCTACGAGCAGTACTTC	CASSGPGTGGTYEQYF
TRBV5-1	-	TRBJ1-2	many	TGCGCCAGCAGCTTGGAAGGACGGGACAACTATGGCTACACCTTC	CASSLEGRDNYGYTF
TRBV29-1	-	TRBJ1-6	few	TGCAGCGGGAGGAAGGCGTACCGGGACAATGAATTTTATAATTCACCCCTCCACTTT	CSGRKAYRDNEFYNSPLHF
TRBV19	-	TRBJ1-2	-	TGTGCCAGTAGTAACGGTCTCACCTATGGCTACACCTTC	CASSNGLTYGYTF
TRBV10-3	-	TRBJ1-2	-	TGTGCCCCCGAGTTATTAGTATATGGCTACACCTTC	CAPELLVYGYTF
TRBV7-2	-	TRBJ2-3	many	TGTGCCAGCAGCTTAAGGACGACGGGCACAGATACGCAGTATTTT	CASSLRTTGTDTQYF
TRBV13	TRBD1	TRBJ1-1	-	TGTGCCAGCAGCCTGGACAGGCCGGTGGGAGAAGCTTTCTTT	CASSLDRPVGEAFF
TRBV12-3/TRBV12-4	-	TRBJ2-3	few	TGTGCCAGCAGTTTAGGGCGGATGCCGTATTTT	CASSLGRMPYF